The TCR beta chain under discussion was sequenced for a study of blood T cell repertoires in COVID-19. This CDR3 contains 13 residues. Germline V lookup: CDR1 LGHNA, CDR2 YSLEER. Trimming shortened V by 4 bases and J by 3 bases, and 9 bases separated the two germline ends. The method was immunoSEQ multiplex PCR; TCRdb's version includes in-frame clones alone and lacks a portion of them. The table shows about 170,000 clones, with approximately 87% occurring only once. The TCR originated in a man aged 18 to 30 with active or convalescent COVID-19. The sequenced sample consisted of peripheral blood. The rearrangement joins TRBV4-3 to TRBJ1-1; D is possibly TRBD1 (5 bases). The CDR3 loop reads CASSPGGYTEAFF. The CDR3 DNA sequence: TGCGCCAGCAGCCCGGGGGGTTACACTGAAGCTTTCTTT.